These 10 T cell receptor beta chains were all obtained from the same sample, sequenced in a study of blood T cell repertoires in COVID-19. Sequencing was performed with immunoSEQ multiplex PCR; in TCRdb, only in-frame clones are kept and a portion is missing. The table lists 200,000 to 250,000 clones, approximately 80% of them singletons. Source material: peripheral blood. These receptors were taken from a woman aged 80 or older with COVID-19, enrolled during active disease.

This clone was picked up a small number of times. CDR3 in amino acids: CASSQVGGSYEQYF. Written as DNA, the CDR3 is TGCGCCAGCAGCCAAGTGGGGGGATCCTACGAGCAGTACTTC. The chain couples TRBV4-1 to TRBJ2-7, with a tentative D call TRBD2 (6 bases). Germline loops: CDR1 MGHRA, CDR2 YSYEKL. The CDR3 is 14 amino acids. Trimming removed 1 base at V and 1 base at J, with 8 bases between.

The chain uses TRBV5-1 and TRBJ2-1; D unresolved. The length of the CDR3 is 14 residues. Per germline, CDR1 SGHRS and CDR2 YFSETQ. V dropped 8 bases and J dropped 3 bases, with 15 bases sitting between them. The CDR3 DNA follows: TGCGCCAGTTCCCCCTCGGTAGTCTACAATGAGCAGTTCTTC. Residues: CASSPSVVYNEQFF. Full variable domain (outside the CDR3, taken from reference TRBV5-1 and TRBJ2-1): KAGVTQTPRYLIKTRGQQVTLSCSPISGHRSVSWYQQTPGQGLQFLFEYFSETQRNKGNFPGRFSGRQFSNSRSEMNVSTLELGDSALYLCASSPSVVYNEQFFGPGTRLTVL.

CDR3 nucleotides: TGCGCCAGCAGCTTGGCCGAGGGTAGAAGCTACAATGAGCAGTTCTTC. It codes for CASSLAEGRSYNEQFF. This chain joins TRBV5-1 and TRBJ2-1; possible D gene TRBD2, 5 bases. The CDR3 contains 16 residues. V lost 0 bases and J lost 3, with 13 bases in between. The germline CDR1 and CDR2 sequences are SGHRS and YFSETQ.

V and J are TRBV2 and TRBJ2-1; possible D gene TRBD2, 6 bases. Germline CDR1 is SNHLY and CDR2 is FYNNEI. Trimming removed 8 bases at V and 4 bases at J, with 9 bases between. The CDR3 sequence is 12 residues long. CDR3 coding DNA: TGTGCCAGCGGGACTTCTTACAATGAGCAGTTCTTC. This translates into CASGTSYNEQFF.

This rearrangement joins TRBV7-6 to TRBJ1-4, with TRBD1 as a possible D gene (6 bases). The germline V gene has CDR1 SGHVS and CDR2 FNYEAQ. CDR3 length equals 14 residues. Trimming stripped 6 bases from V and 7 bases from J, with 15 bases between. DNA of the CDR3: TGTGCCAGCAGGAGGGGGGGCGCGGGTGAAAAACTGTTTTTT. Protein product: CASRRGGAGEKLFF.

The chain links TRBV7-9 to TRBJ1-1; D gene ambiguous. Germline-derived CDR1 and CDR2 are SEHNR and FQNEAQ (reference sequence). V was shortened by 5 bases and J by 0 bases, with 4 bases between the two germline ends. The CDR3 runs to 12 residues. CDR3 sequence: CASSPMNTEAFF. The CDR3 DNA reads TGTGCCAGCAGCCCCATGAACACTGAAGCTTTCTTT.

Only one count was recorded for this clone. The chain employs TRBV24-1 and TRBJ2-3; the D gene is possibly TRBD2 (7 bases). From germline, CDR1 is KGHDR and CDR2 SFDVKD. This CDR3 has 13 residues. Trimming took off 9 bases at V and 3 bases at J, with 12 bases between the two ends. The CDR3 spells CATGGAGTDTQYF. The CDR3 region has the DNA TGTGCCACCGGGGGGGCGGGGACAGATACGCAGTATTTT.

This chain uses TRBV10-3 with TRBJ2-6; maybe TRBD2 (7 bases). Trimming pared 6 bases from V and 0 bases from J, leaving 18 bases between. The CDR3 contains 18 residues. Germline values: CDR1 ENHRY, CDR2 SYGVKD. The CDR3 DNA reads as TGTGCCATCAGCCGGGGGAGGGGGACCCCCTCTGGGGCCAACGTCCTGACTTTC. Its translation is CAISRGRGTPSGANVLTF.

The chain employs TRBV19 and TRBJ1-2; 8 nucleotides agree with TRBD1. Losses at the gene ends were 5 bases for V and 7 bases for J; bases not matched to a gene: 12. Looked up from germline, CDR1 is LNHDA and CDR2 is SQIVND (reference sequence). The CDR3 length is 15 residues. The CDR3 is CASSATGGEYGGYTF. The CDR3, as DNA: TGTGCCAGTAGTGCCACAGGGGGAGAATATGGTGGCTACACCTTC.

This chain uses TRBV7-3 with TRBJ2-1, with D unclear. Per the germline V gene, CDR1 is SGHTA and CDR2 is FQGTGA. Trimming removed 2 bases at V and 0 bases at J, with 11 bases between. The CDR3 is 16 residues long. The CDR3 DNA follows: TGTGCCAGCAGCTTATATAGCCTCAGCTCCTACAATGAGCAGTTCTTC. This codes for CASSLYSLSSYNEQFF.